One and the same sample provided the 14 T cell receptor beta chains below, sequenced in a study of a mutant IDH1 vaccine in newly diagnosed glioma. Their target antigens are unknown. Sequencing used immunoSEQ multiplex PCR; TCRdb keeps in-frame clones, though not all of them. The table lists around 62,000 clones, about 89% of them singletons. Time point of the sample: week 11, during vaccination. With topical imiquimod, each dose of the vaccine consisted of 300 ug of mutant IDH1 20-mer peptide. Sample: PBMCs, taken from a glioma patient whose treatment included an IDH1 peptide vaccine. The receptor set was obtained from a man aged 35 to 55 with glioma.

This clone was seen more than once but under ten times. This CDR3 reads CASSAASPHGNEQFF. CDR3 DNA: TGTGCCAGCAGCGCGGCCTCGCCCCATGGGAATGAGCAGTTCTTC. The V call is TRBV9, the J call TRBJ2-1; D remains unclear. CDR3 size: 15 residues. V gave up 3 bases and J gave up 7 bases, with 17 bases separating them. Germline assignment: CDR1 SGDLS and CDR2 YYNGEE.

In its sample, this clone was seen once. The chain joins TRBV6-5 to TRBJ1-4; TRBD1 aligns across 7 bases. The CDR3 has 14 amino acids. The junction had 8 bases not matched to a gene; V was cut back by 6 bases and J by 7 bases. CDR1 and CDR2 from the germline V gene are MNHEY and SVGAGI. The DNA for the CDR3 is TGTGCCAGCAGACCCCAGGGGGGGGTTGAAAAACTGTTTTTT. It is translated as CASRPQGGVEKLFF.

The chain couples TRBV7-9 to TRBJ1-1; D unresolved. From germline, CDR1 is SEHNR and CDR2 FQNEAQ (reference sequence). CDR3 length: 12 amino acids. V dropped 3 bases and J dropped 4 bases, with 6 bases sitting between them. In DNA, the CDR3 is TGTGCCAGCAGCTTGTCCGGCACTGAAGCTTTCTTT. Its protein product is CASSLSGTEAFF.

This chain links TRBV2 with TRBJ2-7; 9 bases are shared with TRBD1. This CDR3 has 13 amino acids. V shed 10 bases and J 4 bases; nucleotides not matched to a gene: 8. Germline lookup yields CDR1 SNHLY and CDR2 FYNNEI. The CDR3 loop is CANYDRGSYEQYV. The DNA for the CDR3 is TGTGCCAACTACGACAGGGGGAGTTACGAGCAGTACGTC.

CDR3 nucleotides: TGTGCCAGCTCCCCCTCGGGGGGGGAGCAGTACGTC. This sequence encodes CASSPSGGEQYV. The chain couples TRBV18 to TRBJ2-7; 8 bases are shared with TRBD2. There are 12 residues in the CDR3. V shed 6 bases and J 7 bases; nucleotides not matched to a gene: 5. Germline CDR1 and CDR2: KGHSH and LQKENI.

The V call is TRBV5-4, the J call TRBJ2-7, with 8 bases fitting TRBD1. This CDR3 has 16 amino acids. Germline V gene sequence: CDR1 SGHNT, CDR2 YYREEE (reference sequence). The V gene end was trimmed by 4 bases and the J gene end by 6 bases; junction bases not matched to a gene: 15. CDR3: CASSNYRTGRQGEQYF. The CDR3 DNA sequence: TGTGCCAGCAGCAACTACAGGACAGGGCGCCAGGGCGAGCAGTACTTC.

The chain combines TRBV5-1 with TRBJ1-2; no firm D call. The germline gives CDR1 SGHRS, CDR2 YFSETQ. The CDR3 is 16 amino acids. V gave up 0 bases and J gave up 5 bases, with 17 bases separating them. In DNA, the CDR3 is TGCGCCAGCAGCTTGGGGGAAGGCAGGATGCTGTATGGCTACACCTTC. Its translation is CASSLGEGRMLYGYTF.

The V and J genes are TRBV7-2 and TRBJ1-6; D might be TRBD1 (6 bases). V was clipped by 6 bases and J by 7 bases, with 16 bases between them. The CDR3 totals 15 residues. The germline V gene encodes CDR1 SGHTA and CDR2 FQGNSA. In DNA form, the CDR3 reads TGTGCCAGCAGGGCCGGGACAAGGGAAAATTCACCCCTCCACTTT. It translates to CASRAGTRENSPLHF.

The chain combines TRBV29-1 with TRBJ2-5; tentatively, D is TRBD2 (6 bases). The end of the DNA aligns better with TRBJ2-7, so the J call may be wrong. This CDR3 comprises 13 residues. Germline V gene sequence: CDR1 SQVTM, CDR2 ANQGSEA. The CDR3 sequence is CSVTGGISYEQYF. The CDR3 region has the DNA TGCAGCGTCACGGGCGGGATTTCCTACGAGCAGTACTTC.

The chain links TRBV4-1 to TRBJ2-1; TRBD2 matches at 12 bases. CDR1 is MGHRA, CDR2 YSYEKL, per germline. This CDR3 has 17 amino acids. V lost 3 bases and J lost 5; bases outside the gene matches: 8. CDR3 region: CASSHGLAGPLNNEQFF. Written as DNA, the CDR3 is TGCGCCAGCAGCCATGGACTAGCGGGACCTCTGAACAATGAGCAGTTCTTC.

This chain links TRBV19 with TRBJ1-5; no reliable D call. Germline assignment: CDR1 LNHDA and CDR2 SQIVND (reference sequence). V gave up 1 base and J gave up 1 base, with 5 bases separating them. CDR3 length equals 14 residues. CDR3 coding DNA: TGTGCCAGTAGTATAGGGGCAAGCAATCAGCCCCAGCATTTT. Protein sequence: CASSIGASNQPQHF.

In its sample, this clone was seen a few times. CDR3 nucleotides: TGTGCCAGCTCCAAGGGTAGGGGGATCAATCAGCCCCAGCATTTT. This encodes CASSKGRGINQPQHF. The chain combines TRBV6-1 with TRBJ1-5, with a weak D call TRBD1 (6 bases). This CDR3 is built from 15 residues. Germline CDR1 reads MNHNS; CDR2 reads SASEGT. The V end lost 8 bases, the J end lost 3 bases, and 17 bases lay between the germline ends.

The chain has TRBV4-1 and TRBJ2-7; D gene unclear. Trimming cost V 4 bases and J 3 bases, with 13 bases left between them. Germline V gene sequence: CDR1 MGHRA, CDR2 YSYEKL. The CDR3 spans 14 residues. CDR3 amino acids: CASSRDGLNYEQYF. The CDR3 nucleotides read TGCGCCAGCAGCCGAGACGGATTAAACTACGAGCAGTACTTC.

In this sample, this clone turned up a few times. The chain links TRBV7-2 to TRBJ2-1, with no clear D. Trimming shortened V by 5 bases and J by 6 bases, and 11 bases separated the two germline ends. The CDR3 totals 13 residues. CDR1 and CDR2 from the germline V gene are SGHTA and FQGNSA. DNA of the CDR3: TGTGCCAGCAGCCCCGGGTGGGGCAATGAGCAGTTCTTC. Translating it yields CASSPGWGNEQFF.